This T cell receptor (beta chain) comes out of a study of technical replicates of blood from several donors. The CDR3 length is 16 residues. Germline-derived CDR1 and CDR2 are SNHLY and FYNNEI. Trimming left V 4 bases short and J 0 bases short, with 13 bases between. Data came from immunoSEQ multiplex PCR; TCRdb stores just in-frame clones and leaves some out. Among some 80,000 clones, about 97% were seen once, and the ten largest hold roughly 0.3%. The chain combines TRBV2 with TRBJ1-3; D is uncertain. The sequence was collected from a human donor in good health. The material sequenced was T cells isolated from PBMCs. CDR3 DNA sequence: TGTGCCAGCAGTGTCGACTCCCCGTTCTCTGGAAACACCATATATTTT. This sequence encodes CASSVDSPFSGNTIYF.